One and the same sample provided the 2 T cell receptor beta chains below, sequenced in a study of T cell changes during pregnancy in multiple sclerosis. Clones were read by immunoSEQ multiplex PCR, and TCRdb kept only the in-frame ones, dropping some. The sample records nearly 110,000 clones, roughly 90% being singletons. The material sequenced was peripheral blood, taken in the third trimester of pregnancy. These receptors all come from a female donor in good health, enrolled as a control in a pregnancy study.

V usage is TRBV21-1 and J usage is TRBJ1-1; TRBD1 is taken as the D call from the table, unchecked against the DNA. TRBV21-1 is annotated as a pseudogene. The CDR3 is 17 residues long. This CDR3 is CASILDRGRICDTEAFF. The CDR3, as DNA: TGTGCCAGCATCCTGGACAGGGGGCGAATTTGTGACACTGAAGCTTTCTTT.

The CDR3 protein is CASNLPTSEGYEQYF. DNA for the CDR3: TGTGCCAGCAACCTGCCCACTAGCGAGGGCTACGAGCAGTACTTC. The chain uses TRBV21-1 and TRBJ2-7; no DNA check was done on the table's D call, TRBD2. TRBV21-1 is marked as a pseudogene. CDR3 length equals 15 residues.